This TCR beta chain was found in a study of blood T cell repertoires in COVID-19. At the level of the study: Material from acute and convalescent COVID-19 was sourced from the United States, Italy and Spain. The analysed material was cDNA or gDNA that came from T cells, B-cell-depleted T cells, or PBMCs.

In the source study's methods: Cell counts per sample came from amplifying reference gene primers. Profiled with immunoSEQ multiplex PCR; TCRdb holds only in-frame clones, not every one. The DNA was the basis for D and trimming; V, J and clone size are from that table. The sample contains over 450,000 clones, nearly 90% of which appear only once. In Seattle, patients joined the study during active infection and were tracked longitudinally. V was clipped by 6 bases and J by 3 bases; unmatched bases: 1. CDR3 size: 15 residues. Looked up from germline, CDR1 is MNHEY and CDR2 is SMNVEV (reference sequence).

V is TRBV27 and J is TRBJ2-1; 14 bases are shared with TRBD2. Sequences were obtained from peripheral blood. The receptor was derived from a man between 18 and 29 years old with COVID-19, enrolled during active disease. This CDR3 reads CASRGLAGVYNEQFF. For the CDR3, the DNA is TGTGCCAGCAGGGGACTAGCGGGGGTCTACAATGAGCAGTTCTTC.